Listed here are 21 T cell receptor beta chains from one sample, sequenced in a study of beta chain features in type 1 diabetes. Expressed TCRB transcripts were sequenced because the entire RNA isolate underwent reverse transcription. TCRdb's copy holds only in-frame clones and misses some; the assay was immunoSEQ multiplex PCR. Of hundreds of thousands of clones in the sample, 30% were seen once. Specimen: naive CD4+ T cells from blood. These receptors originate from a young man in good health.

The V call is TRBV30, the J call TRBJ2-2; 7 positions agree with TRBD2. Germline CDR1 is GTSNPN and CDR2 is SVGIG (reference sequence). The CDR3 runs to 14 residues. V shed 5 bases and J 6 bases; nucleotides not matched to a gene: 9. CDR3 sequence reads: CAWATSVWAGELFF. CDR3 sequence (DNA): TGTGCCTGGGCTACTAGCGTTTGGGCCGGGGAGCTGTTTTTT.

The chain has TRBV27 and TRBJ1-1; D remains unclear. CDR3 length: 12 residues. Trimming shortened V by 8 bases and J by 8 bases, and 15 bases separated the two germline ends. Germline V gives CDR1 MNHEY, CDR2 SMNVEV (reference sequence). The DNA of the CDR3 is TGTGCCAGCTCTGGTGCCCCCTCCGAAGCTTTCTTT. Protein sequence: CASSGAPSEAFF.

V and J are TRBV29-1 and TRBJ2-7, with 10 bases fitting TRBD2. This CDR3 is built from 16 residues. Looked up from germline, CDR1 is SQVTM and CDR2 is ANQGSEA. The chain's CDR3 is CAIGPSGSTGSYEQYF. The CDR3 nucleotides read TGCGCGATCGGGCCTAGCGGGAGTACCGGCTCCTACGAGCAGTACTTC.

The chain recombines TRBV6-6 with TRBJ2-7, with a possible D match to TRBD1 (6 bases). CDR3 length equals 12 residues. Germline values: CDR1 MNHNY, CDR2 SVGAGI (reference sequence). V lost 5 bases and J 1 base, leaving 6 bases between the germline ends. The CDR3: CASSRGSYEQYF. CDR3 DNA: TGTGCCAGCAGTAGGGGGTCCTACGAGCAGTACTTC.

This clone was counted between two and nine times. This chain connects TRBV18 to TRBJ2-1; possibly TRBD1 for D (7 bases). The CDR3 length is 14 residues. Germline assignment: CDR1 KGHSH and CDR2 LQKENI. V lost 3 bases and J 5 bases, leaving 11 bases between the germline ends. CDR3 coding DNA: TGTGCCAGCTCACCGGCGGGACAGAACAATGAGCAGTTCTTC. Amino acids: CASSPAGQNNEQFF. The whole variable domain, remainder taken from reference TRBV18 and TRBJ2-1, is NAGVMQNPRHLVRRRGQEARLRCSPMKGHSHVYWYRQLPEEGLKFMVYLQKENIIDESGMPKERFSAEFPKEGPSILRIQQVVRGDSAAYFCASSPAGQNNEQFFGPGTRLTVL.

The V and J genes are TRBV11-3 and TRBJ2-1; no reliable D call. Trimming took 5 bases from V and 2 from J, leaving 4 bases between them. CDR1 and CDR2 (germline): SGHNT, YENEEA. The CDR3 runs 12 residues. CDR3 nucleotide sequence: TGTGCCAGCAGCACTCCCTACAATGAGCAGTTCTTC. Translation gives CASSTPYNEQFF.

This clone was seen a few times. This rearrangement joins TRBV5-4 to TRBJ2-5; D may match TRBD1 or TRBD2 (5 bases each). Trimming left V 3 bases short and J 2 bases short, with 20 bases between. The CDR3 loop spans 17 amino acids. CDR1 and CDR2 (germline): SGHNT, YYREEE (reference sequence). The CDR3 DNA reads as TGTGCCAGCAGCTGGGACCCCCAGGGAATTCTACAAGAGACCCAGTACTTC. Protein: CASSWDPQGILQETQYF.

This clone was detected only a few times. The rearrangement joins TRBV28 to TRBJ1-3; no firm D call. The V gene's germline CDR1 is MDHEN and CDR2 SYDVKM. The CDR3 runs 11 residues. The germline V and J ends were trimmed by 11 bases and 2 bases, with 7 bases remaining between them. DNA for the CDR3: TGTGCCGGCCGGACTGGAAACACCATATATTTT. The encoded protein is CAGRTGNTIYF.

The chain combines TRBV7-9 with TRBJ2-7; 9 bases line up with TRBD1. The CDR3 has 14 residues. V dropped 5 bases and J dropped 4; count of bases not matched to a gene: 6. The V gene's germline CDR1 is SEHNR and CDR2 FQNEAQ (reference sequence). CDR3 sequence: CASSPRTGEYEQYF. As DNA, the CDR3 is TGTGCCAGCAGCCCCAGGACAGGGGAGTACGAGCAGTACTTC.

CDR3 loop: CASSRLAGEYNEQFF. CDR3 in DNA: TGCGCCAGCAGCCGACTAGCGGGAGAGTACAATGAGCAGTTCTTC. The rearrangement joins TRBV5-1 to TRBJ2-1, with 12 bases matching TRBD2. The CDR3 extends over 15 amino acids. V lost 4 bases, J lost 4 bases, and 3 bases stayed unmatched. The germline V gene encodes CDR1 SGHRS and CDR2 YFSETQ.

The chain links TRBV15 to TRBJ2-2; D is uncertain. This CDR3 spans 15 amino acids. CDR1 and CDR2 (germline): LNHNV, YYDKDF (reference sequence). With 0 bases removed from V and 4 bases from J, the gap between germline ends came to 9 bases. CDR3 nucleotides: TGTGCCACCAGCAGAGATCCAGTAAGCACCGGGGAGCTGTTTTTT. Translation: CATSRDPVSTGELFF. The whole variable domain, remainder taken from reference TRBV15 and TRBJ2-2, is DAMVIQNPRYQVTQFGKPVTLSCSQTLNHNVMYWYQQKSSQAPKLLFHYYDKDFNNEADTPDNFQSRRPNTSFCFLDIRSPGLGDTAMYLCATSRDPVSTGELFFGEGSRLTVL.

The CDR3 bases are TGTGCCAGCAGCTGGGCGAACTATGGCTACACCTTC. It codes for CASSWANYGYTF. V is TRBV11-2 and J is TRBJ1-2; D gene ambiguous. Germline V gene data show CDR1 as SGHAT and CDR2 as FQNNGV. The ends were cut back, 4 bases at V and 2 bases at J, with 5 bases in the middle. The CDR3 contains 12 residues.

The V and J genes are TRBV10-3 and TRBJ2-5; 13 nucleotides line up with TRBD2. V gave up 10 bases and J gave up 2 bases; unmatched junction bases: 7. Per germline, CDR1 ENHRY and CDR2 SYGVKD. This CDR3 comprises 15 residues. The CDR3 DNA reads as TGTGCCACCAAGGGGACTAGCGGGAAGCAAGAGACCCAGTACTTC. Residues: CATKGTSGKQETQYF.

This clone was picked up a small number of times. The chain carries TRBV13 and TRBJ2-5; TRBD1 matches 7 bases. V lost 3 bases to trimming and J lost 3 bases; unmatched junction nucleotides: 4. In germline, CDR1 is PRHDT, CDR2 FYEKMQ (reference sequence). The CDR3 loop spans 14 amino acids. As DNA, the CDR3 is TGTGCCAGCAGCTTTGGCAGGGGGAAAGAGACCCAGTACTTC. Its translation is CASSFGRGKETQYF.

As regards this clone: Other DNA variants within this sample encode the same CDR3. This chain joins TRBV20-1 and TRBJ2-1, with a weak D call TRBD2 (6 bases). The CDR3 spans 10 residues. Trimming cost V 6 bases and J 6 bases, with 6 bases left between them. Germline assignment: CDR1 DFQATT and CDR2 SNEGSKA (reference sequence). The CDR3 DNA sequence: TGCAGTGCGGGGGGCAATGAGCAGTTCTTC. It encodes CSAGGNEQFF.

On this clone itself: The junction departs from germline at one end; a sequencing error may be responsible. The chain is built from TRBV5-1 and TRBJ1-2, with D unresolved. The CDR3 consists of 13 residues. Per germline, CDR1 SGHRS and CDR2 YFSETQ. The CDR3 protein is CASSLAVQDGYTF. Here the CDR3 DNA reads TGCGCCAGCAGCTTGGCCGTGCAGGATGGGTACACCTTC.

This clone has a handful of counts. J is TRBJ2-1 and V is TRBV4-1; 8 nucleotides match TRBD2. Germline CDR1 is MGHRA and CDR2 is YSYEKL. This CDR3 spans 17 amino acids. Trimming removed 0 bases from V and 7 bases from J; junction bases left unmatched: 11. The CDR3 sequence: CASSQEGYSGSRNEQFF. CDR3 sequence (DNA): TGCGCCAGCAGCCAAGAGGGGTACAGCGGGAGTAGGAATGAGCAGTTCTTC.

This clone has more than one count but fewer than ten. J is TRBJ2-3 and V is TRBV28; TRBD2 aligns across 8 bases. From germline, CDR1 is MDHEN and CDR2 SYDVKM. This CDR3 contains 14 residues. V was clipped by 5 bases and J by 6 bases; unmatched bases: 7. CDR3 sequence reads: CASSPPGLVDTQYF. CDR3 nucleotide sequence: TGTGCCAGCAGTCCTCCGGGACTAGTGGATACGCAGTATTTT.

This chain connects TRBV5-1 to TRBJ1-1; no reliable D call. The V end lost 0 bases, the J end lost 3 bases, and 9 bases lay between the germline ends. This CDR3 has 14 residues. The germline V gene has CDR1 SGHRS and CDR2 YFSETQ. The chain's CDR3 is CASSLARGDTEAFF. The CDR3 nucleotides are TGCGCCAGCAGCTTGGCTCGGGGAGACACTGAAGCTTTCTTT.

V usage is TRBV11-2 and J usage is TRBJ2-7; 10 bases are a match to TRBD1. Trimming cost V 8 bases and J 5 bases; bases outside gene matches: 9. The CDR3 is 14 residues long. Per germline, CDR1 SGHAT and CDR2 FQNNGV. The CDR3 DNA reads as TGTGCCAGCCGCGCGACAGGGGGCTTACACGAGCAGTACTTC. It is translated as CASRATGGLHEQYF. The variable domain in full, with the rest retrieved from reference TRBV11-2 and TRBJ2-7, is EAGVAQSPRYKIIEKRQSVAFWCNPISGHATLYWYQQILGQGPKLLIQFQNNGVVDDSQLPKDRFSAERLKGVDSTLKIQPAKLEDSAVYLCASRATGGLHEQYFGPGTRLTVT.

This clone was seen only a few times. V is TRBV4-1 and J is TRBJ2-7; D unresolved. Trimming took 0 bases from V and 3 from J, leaving 6 bases between them. This CDR3 is built from 13 residues. CDR1 and CDR2 (germline): MGHRA, YSYEKL. The CDR3: CASSQDRYYEQYF. The DNA for the CDR3 is TGCGCCAGCAGCCAAGACCGATACTACGAGCAGTACTTC.